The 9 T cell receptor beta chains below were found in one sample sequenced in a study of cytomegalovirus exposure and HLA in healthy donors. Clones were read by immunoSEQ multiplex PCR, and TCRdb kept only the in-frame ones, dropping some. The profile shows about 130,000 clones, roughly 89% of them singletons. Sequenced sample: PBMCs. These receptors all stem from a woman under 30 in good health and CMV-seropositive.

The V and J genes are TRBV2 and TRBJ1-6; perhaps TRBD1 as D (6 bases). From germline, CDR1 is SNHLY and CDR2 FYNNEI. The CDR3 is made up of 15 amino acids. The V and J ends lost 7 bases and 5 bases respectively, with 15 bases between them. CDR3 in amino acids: CASTLGQIHNSPLHF. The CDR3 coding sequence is TGTGCCAGCACCTTAGGACAGATCCATAATTCACCCCTCCACTTT.

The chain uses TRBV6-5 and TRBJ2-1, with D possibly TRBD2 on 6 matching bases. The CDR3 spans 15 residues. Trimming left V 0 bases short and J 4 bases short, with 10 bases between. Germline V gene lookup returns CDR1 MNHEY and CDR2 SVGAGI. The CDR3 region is CASSYSGGEYNEQFF. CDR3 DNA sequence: TGTGCCAGCAGTTACTCAGGCGGGGAATACAATGAGCAGTTCTTC.

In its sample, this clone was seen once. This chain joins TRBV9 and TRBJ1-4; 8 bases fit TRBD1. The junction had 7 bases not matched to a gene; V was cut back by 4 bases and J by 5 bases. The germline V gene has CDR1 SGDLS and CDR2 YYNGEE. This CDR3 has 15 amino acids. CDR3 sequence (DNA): TGTGCCAGCAGCCCCGGACAGGGATTAAATGAAAAACTGTTTTTT. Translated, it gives CASSPGQGLNEKLFF.

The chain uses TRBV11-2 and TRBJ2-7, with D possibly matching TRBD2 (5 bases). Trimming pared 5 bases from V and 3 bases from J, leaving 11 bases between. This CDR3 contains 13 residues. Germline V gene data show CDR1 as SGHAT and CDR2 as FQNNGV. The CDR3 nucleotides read TGTGCCAGCAGCCCCGGACTGAACTACGAGCAGTACTTC. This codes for CASSPGLNYEQYF.

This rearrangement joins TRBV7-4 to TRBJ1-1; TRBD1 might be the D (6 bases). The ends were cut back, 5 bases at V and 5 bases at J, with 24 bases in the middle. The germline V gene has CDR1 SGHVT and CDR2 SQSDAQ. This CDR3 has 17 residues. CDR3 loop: CASSPTGRGWLGTEAFF. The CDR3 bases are TGTGCCAGCAGCCCCACCGGCAGGGGATGGTTGGGGACTGAAGCTTTCTTT. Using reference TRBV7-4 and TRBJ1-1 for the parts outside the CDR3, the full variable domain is GAGVSQSPRYKVAKRGRDVALRCDSISGHVTLYWYRQTLGQGSEVLTYSQSDAQRDKSGRPSGRFSAERPERSVSTLKIQRTEQGDSAVYLCASSPTGRGWLGTEAFFGQGTRLTVV.

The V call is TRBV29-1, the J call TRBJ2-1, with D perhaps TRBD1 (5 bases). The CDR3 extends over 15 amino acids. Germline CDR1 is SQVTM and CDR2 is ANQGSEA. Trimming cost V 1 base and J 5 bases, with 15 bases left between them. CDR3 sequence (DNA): TGCAGCGTTGAAGGTCTCAGGGCCACAGACAATGAGCAGTTCTTC. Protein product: CSVEGLRATDNEQFF.

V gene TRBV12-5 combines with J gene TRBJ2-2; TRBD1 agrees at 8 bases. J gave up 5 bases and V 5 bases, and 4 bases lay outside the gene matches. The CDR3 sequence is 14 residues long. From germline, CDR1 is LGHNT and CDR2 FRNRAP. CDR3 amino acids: CASGPQGATGELFF. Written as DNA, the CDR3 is TGTGCTAGTGGTCCGCAGGGGGCGACCGGGGAGCTGTTTTTT.

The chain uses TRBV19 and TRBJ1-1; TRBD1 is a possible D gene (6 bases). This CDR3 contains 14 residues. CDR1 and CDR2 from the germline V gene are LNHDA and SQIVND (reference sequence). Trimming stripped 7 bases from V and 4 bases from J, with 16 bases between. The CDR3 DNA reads TGTGCCAGTATTACGTCCAGGGGACCCACTGAAGCTTTCTTT. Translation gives CASITSRGPTEAFF.

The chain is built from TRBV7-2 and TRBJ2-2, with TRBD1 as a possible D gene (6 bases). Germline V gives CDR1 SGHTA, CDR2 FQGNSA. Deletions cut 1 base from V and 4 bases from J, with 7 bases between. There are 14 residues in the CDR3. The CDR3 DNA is TGTGCCAGCAGCTTAGGACAGGCCACCGGGGAGCTGTTTTTT. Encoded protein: CASSLGQATGELFF.